A selection of T cell receptor beta chains follows, all from one sample in a study of blood T cell repertoires in COVID-19. The repertoire was sequenced with immunoSEQ multiplex PCR; TCRdb's copy has only in-frame clones and lacks some. This sample has around 230,000 clones; approximately 82% occur once, and the top ten carry 14% to 15%. Specimen: PBMCs or T cells enriched from blood (not recorded which). The source is a man between 35 and 55 years old who had recovered from COVID-19. CDR3s include the opening cysteine and the closing phenylalanine or tryptophan. A D gene is named only where the DNA matches it firmly. Only some rows state a clone size, as once, few, many or a class for expanded clones.

clone size: .; V gene: TRBV12-2; D gene: .; J gene: TRBJ1-3; CDR3 protein: CASPRGGKAFGNTIYF; CDR3 DNA: TGTGCAAGTCCCCGGGGGGGCAAGGCGTTCGGAAACACCATATATTTT
clone size: once; V gene: TRBV2; D gene: .; J gene: TRBJ2-3; CDR3 protein: CASSDFSSTDTQYF; CDR3 DNA: TGTGCCAGCAGTGACTTCTCTAGCACAGATACGCAGTATTTT
clone size: .; V gene: TRBV24-1; D gene: TRBD2; J gene: TRBJ2-3; CDR3 protein: CATSDVSGGGTDTQYF; CDR3 DNA: TGTGCCACCAGTGATGTGTCTGGGGGGGGGACCGATACGCAGTATTTT
clone size: .; V gene: TRBV5-1; D gene: .; J gene: TRBJ2-7; CDR3 protein: CASSLGARTYEQYF; CDR3 DNA: TGCGCCAGCAGCTTGGGAGCCAGGACCTACGAGCAGTACTTC
clone size: .; V gene: TRBV11-3; D gene: .; J gene: TRBJ2-3; CDR3 protein: CASSLGGSVDTQYF; CDR3 DNA: TGTGCCAGCAGCCTAGGCGGTTCGGTAGATACGCAGTATTTT
clone size: .; V gene: TRBV29-1; D gene: .; J gene: TRBJ2-7; CDR3 protein: CSVGAPPYEQYF; CDR3 DNA: TGCAGCGTTGGGGCTCCGCCCTACGAGCAGTACTTC
clone size: .; V gene: TRBV5-5; D gene: .; J gene: TRBJ2-7; CDR3 protein: CASSLGGGTYEQYF; CDR3 DNA: TGTGCCAGCAGCTTGGGCGGGGGCACCTACGAGCAGTACTTC
clone size: .; V gene: TRBV7-2; D gene: .; J gene: TRBJ2-7; CDR3 protein: CASSLEDSRAYEQYF; CDR3 DNA: TGTGCCAGCAGCTTAGAGGATAGCCGAGCCTACGAGCAGTACTTC
clone size: .; V gene: TRBV19; D gene: .; J gene: TRBJ1-2; CDR3 protein: CASSIWGQTYGYTF; CDR3 DNA: TGTGCCAGTAGTATTTGGGGACAAACCTATGGCTACACCTTC
clone size: .; V gene: TRBV4-2; D gene: .; J gene: TRBJ1-2; CDR3 protein: CASSHTGGNYGYTF; CDR3 DNA: TGTGCCAGCAGCCATACAGGAGGGAACTATGGCTACACCTTC
clone size: once; V gene: TRBV24-1; D gene: TRBD1; J gene: TRBJ2-1; CDR3 protein: CATSEARGSLGGNNEQFF; CDR3 DNA: TGTGCCACCAGTGAGGCCAGGGGGTCGCTAGGAGGTAACAATGAGCAGTTCTTC
clone size: .; V gene: TRBV7-2; D gene: .; J gene: TRBJ1-6; CDR3 protein: CASSSSVSSPLHF; CDR3 DNA: TGTGCCAGCAGCTCATCTGTTAGTTCACCCCTCCACTTT
clone size: few; V gene: TRBV28; D gene: TRBD2; J gene: TRBJ2-1; CDR3 protein: CACRGGWDEQFF; CDR3 DNA: TGTGCCTGCCGCGGGGGTTGGGATGAGCAGTTCTTC
clone size: .; V gene: TRBV5-1; D gene: .; J gene: TRBJ2-3; CDR3 protein: CASSPGLDTQYF; CDR3 DNA: TGCGCCAGCAGTCCAGGGTTGGATACGCAGTATTTT
clone size: .; V gene: TRBV24-1; D gene: TRBD1; J gene: TRBJ2-7; CDR3 protein: CATSDPTGGSYEQYF; CDR3 DNA: TGTGCCACCAGTGATCCGACAGGGGGAAGCTACGAGCAGTACTTC
clone size: .; V gene: TRBV2; D gene: .; J gene: TRBJ2-7; CDR3 protein: CASSAAVSLDEQYF; CDR3 DNA: TGTGCCAGCAGTGCCGCTGTAAGCCTGGACGAGCAGTACTTC
clone size: .; V gene: TRBV18; D gene: .; J gene: TRBJ1-1; CDR3 protein: CASSLQGGAMNTEAFF; CDR3 DNA: TGTGCCAGCTCACTCCAAGGGGGGGCGATGAACACTGAAGCTTTCTTT
clone size: .; V gene: TRBV9; D gene: TRBD2; J gene: TRBJ2-3; CDR3 protein: CASSALAGIVTDTQYF; CDR3 DNA: TGTGCCAGCAGCGCGCTAGCGGGAATTGTCACAGATACGCAGTATTTT
clone size: .; V gene: TRBV10-3; D gene: TRBD1; J gene: TRBJ1-2; CDR3 protein: CAISEVRGQGARDGYTF; CDR3 DNA: TGTGCCATCAGTGAAGTCCGGGGACAGGGGGCGCGGGATGGCTACACCTTC
clone size: .; V gene: TRBV12-3/TRBV12-4; D gene: TRBD1; J gene: TRBJ2-3; CDR3 protein: CASSFTRGDTQYF; CDR3 DNA: TGTGCCAGCAGTTTTACCAGGGGGGATACGCAGTATTTT
clone size: .; V gene: TRBV10-3; D gene: TRBD1; J gene: TRBJ1-3; CDR3 protein: CAISDYARTGENTIYF; CDR3 DNA: TGTGCCATCAGTGACTATGCTCGGACAGGGGAAAACACCATATATTTT
clone size: .; V gene: TRBV25-1; D gene: TRBD1; J gene: TRBJ1-4; CDR3 protein: CASSAWTGANEKLFF; CDR3 DNA: TGTGCCAGCAGTGCCTGGACAGGGGCTAATGAAAAACTGTTTTTT
clone size: .; V gene: TRBV5-4; D gene: .; J gene: TRBJ1-3; CDR3 protein: CASSSRTSGNTIYF; CDR3 DNA: TGTGCCAGCAGCTCGCGCACCTCTGGAAACACCATATATTTT
clone size: .; V gene: TRBV5-1; D gene: .; J gene: TRBJ1-1; CDR3 protein: CASSLFSAETEAFF; CDR3 DNA: TGCGCCAGCAGCTTGTTTTCTGCGGAGACTGAAGCTTTCTTT